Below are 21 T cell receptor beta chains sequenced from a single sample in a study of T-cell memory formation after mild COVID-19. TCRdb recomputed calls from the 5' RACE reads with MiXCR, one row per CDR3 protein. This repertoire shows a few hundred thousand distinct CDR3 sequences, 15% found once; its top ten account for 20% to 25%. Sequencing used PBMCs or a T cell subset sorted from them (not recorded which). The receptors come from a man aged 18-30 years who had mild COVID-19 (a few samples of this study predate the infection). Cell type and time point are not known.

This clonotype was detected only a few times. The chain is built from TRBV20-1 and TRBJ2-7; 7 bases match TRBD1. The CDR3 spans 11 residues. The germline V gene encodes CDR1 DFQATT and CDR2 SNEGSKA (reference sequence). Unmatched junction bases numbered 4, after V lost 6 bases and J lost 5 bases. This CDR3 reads CSAGRGNEQYF. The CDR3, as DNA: TGCAGTGCGGGCAGGGGGAACGAGCAGTACTTC.

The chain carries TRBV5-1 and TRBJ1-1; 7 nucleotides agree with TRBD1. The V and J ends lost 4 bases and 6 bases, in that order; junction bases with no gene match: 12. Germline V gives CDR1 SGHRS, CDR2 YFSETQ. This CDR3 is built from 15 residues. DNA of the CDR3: TGCGCCAGCAGCCCGGGACAGCTTGTTGTTGCTGAAGCTTTCTTT. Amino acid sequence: CASSPGQLVVAEAFF.

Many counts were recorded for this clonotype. Written as DNA, the CDR3 is TGTGCCAGCAGCTTAGACTGGGAGACCCAGTACTTC. Translating gives CASSLDWETQYF. The chain links TRBV7-2 to TRBJ2-5; D unresolved. The germline V gene has CDR1 SGHTA and CDR2 FQGNSA. The CDR3 is 12 amino acids. The germline V and J ends were trimmed by 1 base and 5 bases, with 5 bases remaining between them.

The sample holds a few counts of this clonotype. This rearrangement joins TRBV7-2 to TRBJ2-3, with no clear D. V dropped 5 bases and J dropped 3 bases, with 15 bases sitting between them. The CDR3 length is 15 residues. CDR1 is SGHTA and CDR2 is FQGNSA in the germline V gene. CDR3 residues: CASSPSTLGTDTQYF. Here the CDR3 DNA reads TGTGCCAGCAGCCCATCGACCCTAGGTACAGATACGCAGTATTTT.

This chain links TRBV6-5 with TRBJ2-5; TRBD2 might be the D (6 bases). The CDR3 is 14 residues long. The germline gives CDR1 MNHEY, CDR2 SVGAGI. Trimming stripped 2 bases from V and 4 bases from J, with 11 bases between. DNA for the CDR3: TGTGCCAGCAGTTACGAGGGAGGTGGAGAGACCCAGTACTTC. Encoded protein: CASSYEGGGETQYF.

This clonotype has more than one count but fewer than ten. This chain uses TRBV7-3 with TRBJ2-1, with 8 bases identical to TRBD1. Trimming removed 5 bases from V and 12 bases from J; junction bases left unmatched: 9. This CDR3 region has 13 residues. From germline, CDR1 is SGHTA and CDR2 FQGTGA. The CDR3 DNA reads TGTGCCAGCAGCCTTGGACAGGGTGGGGCGCAGTTCTTC. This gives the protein CASSLGQGGAQFF.

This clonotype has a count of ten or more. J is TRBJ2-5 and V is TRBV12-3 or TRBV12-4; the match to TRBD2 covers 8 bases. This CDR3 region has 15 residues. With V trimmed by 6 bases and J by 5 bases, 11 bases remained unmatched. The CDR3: CASRGKRGSWETQYF. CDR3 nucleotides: TGTGCCAGCAGGGGGAAGCGGGGGAGCTGGGAGACCCAGTACTTC.

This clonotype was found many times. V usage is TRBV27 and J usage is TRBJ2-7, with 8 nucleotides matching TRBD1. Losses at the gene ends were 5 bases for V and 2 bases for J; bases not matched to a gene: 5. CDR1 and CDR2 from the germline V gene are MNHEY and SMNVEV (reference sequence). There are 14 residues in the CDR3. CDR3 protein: CASSRTGLPYEQYV. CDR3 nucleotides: TGTGCCAGCAGTCGGACAGGGTTGCCCTACGAGCAGTACGTC.

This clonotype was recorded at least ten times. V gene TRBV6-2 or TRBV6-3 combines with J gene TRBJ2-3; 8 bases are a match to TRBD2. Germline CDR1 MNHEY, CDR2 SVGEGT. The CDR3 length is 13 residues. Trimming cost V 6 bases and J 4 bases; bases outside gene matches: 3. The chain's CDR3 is CASRAGVSDTQYF. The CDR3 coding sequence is TGTGCCAGCAGAGCGGGGGTGTCAGATACGCAGTATTTT.

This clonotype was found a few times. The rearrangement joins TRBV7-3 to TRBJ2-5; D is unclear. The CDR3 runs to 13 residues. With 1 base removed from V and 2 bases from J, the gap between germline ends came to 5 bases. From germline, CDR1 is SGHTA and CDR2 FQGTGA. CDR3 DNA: TGTGCCAGCAGCTTAATCCCTCAAGAGACCCAGTACTTC. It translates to CASSLIPQETQYF.

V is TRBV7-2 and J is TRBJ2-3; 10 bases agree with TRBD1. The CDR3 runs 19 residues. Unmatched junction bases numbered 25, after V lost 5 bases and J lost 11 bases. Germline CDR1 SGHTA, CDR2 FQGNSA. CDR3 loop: CASSNPSDRGRLTVKGQYF. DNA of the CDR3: TGTGCCAGCAGCAATCCGAGCGACAGGGGGCGACTAACAGTTAAGGGGCAGTATTTT.

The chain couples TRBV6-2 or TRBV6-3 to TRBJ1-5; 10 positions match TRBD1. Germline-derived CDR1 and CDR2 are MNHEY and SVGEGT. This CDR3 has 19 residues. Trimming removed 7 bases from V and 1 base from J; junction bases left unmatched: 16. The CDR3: CASTYNSGTGVSSNQPQHF. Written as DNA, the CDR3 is TGTGCCAGCACCTACAATTCCGGGACAGGGGTATCGAGCAATCAGCCCCAGCATTTT.

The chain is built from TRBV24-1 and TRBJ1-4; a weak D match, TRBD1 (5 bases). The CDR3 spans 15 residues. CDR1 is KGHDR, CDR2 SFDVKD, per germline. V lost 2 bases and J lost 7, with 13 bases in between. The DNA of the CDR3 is TGTGCCACCAGTGATTCCAGGGAAGGAGGTGAAAAACTGTTTTTT. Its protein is CATSDSREGGEKLFF.

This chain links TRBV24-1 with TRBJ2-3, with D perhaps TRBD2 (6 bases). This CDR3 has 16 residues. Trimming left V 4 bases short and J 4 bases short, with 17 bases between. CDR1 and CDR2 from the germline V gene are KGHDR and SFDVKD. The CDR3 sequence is CATSDPTRTSSDTQYF. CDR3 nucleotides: TGTGCCACCAGTGACCCGACTAGGACGTCCTCAGATACGCAGTATTTT.

CDR3 in DNA: TGTGCCAGCAAGCGGGACAGGCTCCCAGATACGCAGTATTTT. It translates to CASKRDRLPDTQYF. This sequence joins TRBV18 and TRBJ2-3, with a weak D call TRBD1 (8 bases). Trimming left V 8 bases short and J 4 bases short, with 16 bases between. Germline CDR1 KGHSH, CDR2 LQKENI. The CDR3 totals 14 residues.

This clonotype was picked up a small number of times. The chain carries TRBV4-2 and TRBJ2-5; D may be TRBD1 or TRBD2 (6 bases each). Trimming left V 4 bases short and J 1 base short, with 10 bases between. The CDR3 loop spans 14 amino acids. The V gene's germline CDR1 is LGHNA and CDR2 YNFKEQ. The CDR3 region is CASSREGGQETQYF. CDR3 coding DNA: TGTGCCAGCAGCCGCGAGGGGGGCCAAGAGACCCAGTACTTC.

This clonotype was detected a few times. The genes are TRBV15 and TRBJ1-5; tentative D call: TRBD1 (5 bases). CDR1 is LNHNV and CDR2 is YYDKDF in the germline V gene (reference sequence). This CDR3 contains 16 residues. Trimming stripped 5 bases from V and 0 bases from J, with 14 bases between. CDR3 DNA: TGTGCCACCAGCTCCTTGGGGCGGAGTAGCAATCAGCCCCAGCATTTT. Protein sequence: CATSSLGRSSNQPQHF.

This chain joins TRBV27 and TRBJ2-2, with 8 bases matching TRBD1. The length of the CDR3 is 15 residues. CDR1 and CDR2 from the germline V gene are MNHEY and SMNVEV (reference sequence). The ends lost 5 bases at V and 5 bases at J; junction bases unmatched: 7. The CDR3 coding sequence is TGTGCCAGCAGTACCAGACAGGGGAGGACCGGGGAGCTGTTTTTT. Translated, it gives CASSTRQGRTGELFF.

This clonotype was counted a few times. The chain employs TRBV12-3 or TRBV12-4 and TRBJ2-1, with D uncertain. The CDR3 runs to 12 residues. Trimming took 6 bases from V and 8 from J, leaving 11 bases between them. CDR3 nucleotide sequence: TGTGCCAGCAGGAAGCCGGCTCATGAGCAGTTCTTC. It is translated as CASRKPAHEQFF.

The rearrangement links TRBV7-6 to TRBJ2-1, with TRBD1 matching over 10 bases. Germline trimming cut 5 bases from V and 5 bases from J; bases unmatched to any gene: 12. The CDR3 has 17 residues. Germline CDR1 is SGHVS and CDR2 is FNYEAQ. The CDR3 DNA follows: TGTGCCAGCAGCCGTGGCGGCGGGACAGGGGTGGACAATGAGCAGTTCTTC. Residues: CASSRGGGTGVDNEQFF.

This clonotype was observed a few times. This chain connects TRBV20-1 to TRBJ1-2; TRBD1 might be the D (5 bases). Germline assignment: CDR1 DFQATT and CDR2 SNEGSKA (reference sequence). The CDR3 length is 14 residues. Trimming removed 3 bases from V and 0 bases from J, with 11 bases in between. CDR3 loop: CSARRDGTNYGYTF. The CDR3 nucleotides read TGCAGTGCTAGGCGGGACGGTACTAACTATGGCTACACCTTC.